These 23 T cell receptor beta chains came from one sample sequenced in a study of identical twins. TCRdb passed the 5' RACE reads through MiXCR, listing each CDR3 protein once. The sample lists about 690,000 distinct CDR3 sequences; around 6.1% were seen once. The sequenced sample consisted of naive T cells sorted from blood. The receptors were sampled from a man between 18 and 29 years old in good health.

This clonotype showed up just a few times. The CDR3 sequence is CASSYQFQASPANEQFF. The CDR3 nucleotides read TGTGCCAGCAGTTACCAGTTTCAAGCATCCCCAGCGAATGAGCAGTTCTTC. This chain joins TRBV6-2 or TRBV6-3 and TRBJ2-1; the D is unclear. In germline, CDR1 is MNHEY, CDR2 SVGEGT. V lost 2 bases and J lost 7, with 21 bases in between. CDR3 length equals 17 residues.

This clonotype appeared a few times. The CDR3 loop reads CASGPSGANVLTF. In nucleotides, the CDR3 is TGCGCCAGCGGGCCCTCTGGGGCCAACGTCCTGACTTTC. The chain uses TRBV5-1 and TRBJ2-6; D is unclear. Germline-derived CDR1 and CDR2 are SGHRS and YFSETQ. Trimming took 7 bases from V and 0 from J, leaving 5 bases between them. The CDR3 has 13 amino acids. Full variable domain (missing parts from reference TRBV5-1 and TRBJ2-6): KAGVTQTPRYLIKTRGQQVTLSCSPISGHRSVSWYQQTPGQGLQFLFEYFSETQRNKGNFPGRFSGRQFSNSRSEMNVSTLELGDSALYLCASGPSGANVLTFGAGSRLTVL.

There are a few counts of this clonotype. The J gene is TRBJ2-1, the V gene TRBV25-1; 8 bases are shared with TRBD2. V was clipped by 7 bases and J by 1 base; unmatched bases: 12. CDR1 is MGHDK and CDR2 is SYGVNS in the germline V gene. CDR3 length: 17 residues. CDR3 bases: TGTGCCAGCACCACAAGCCGGGGCGGGGGGTCCTACAATGAGCAGTTCTTC. It specifies CASTTSRGGGSYNEQFF. The complete variable domain, with remaining parts taken from reference TRBV25-1 and TRBJ2-1, reads EADIYQTPRYLVIGTGKKITLECSQTMGHDKMYWYQQDPGMELHLIHYSYGVNSTEKGDLSSESTVSRIRTEHFPLTLESARPSHTSQYLCASTTSRGGGSYNEQFFGPGTRLTVL.

The chain has TRBV28 and TRBJ1-1; D is ambiguous. The CDR3 loop spans 14 amino acids. CDR1 is MDHEN, CDR2 SYDVKM, per germline. Trimming left V 2 bases short and J 1 base short, with 8 bases between. CDR3 amino acids: CASSLPPQNTEAFF. The CDR3 DNA reads as TGTGCCAGCAGTTTACCCCCACAGAACACTGAAGCTTTCTTT.

This clonotype was detected a few times. CDR3 nucleotides: TGCAGCGTCCGGGGGGCTAGTGAGGAGACCCAGTACTTC. Translating gives CSVRGASEETQYF. The chain carries TRBV29-1 and TRBJ2-5; maybe TRBD2 (7 bases). The CDR3 runs 13 residues. Deletions cut 6 bases from V and 5 bases from J, with 16 bases between. Germline V gene data show CDR1 as SQVTM and CDR2 as ANQGSEA.

This clonotype was seen at least ten times. V is TRBV12-3 or TRBV12-4 and J is TRBJ2-5, with TRBD1 as a possible D gene (5 bases). The CDR3 totals 14 residues. Trimming cost V 3 bases and J 3 bases, with 11 bases left between them. CDR3 loop: CASSLADRKETQYF. For the CDR3, the DNA is TGTGCCAGCAGTTTGGCTGACAGAAAAGAGACCCAGTACTTC.

The rearrangement uses TRBV20-1 and TRBJ2-3, with D uncertain. With 6 bases removed from V and 1 base from J, the gap between germline ends came to 14 bases. Per the germline V gene, CDR1 is DFQATT and CDR2 is SNEGSKA (reference sequence). The CDR3 length is 14 residues. The CDR3 spells CSAPARLGTDTQYF. CDR3 coding DNA: TGCAGTGCACCGGCCCGGCTTGGCACAGATACGCAGTATTTT.

This clonotype was counted at least ten times. V is TRBV27 and J is TRBJ2-1; 7 nucleotides align to TRBD1. CDR1 is MNHEY, CDR2 SMNVEV, per germline (reference sequence). CDR3 length equals 13 residues. J gave up 8 bases and V 6 bases, and 7 bases lay outside the gene matches. This CDR3 is CASSTGDRYEQFF. CDR3 DNA: TGTGCCAGCAGCACAGGGGATCGGTATGAGCAGTTCTTC.

The chain combines TRBV7-6 with TRBJ2-7; D remains unclear. The germline V and J ends were trimmed by 4 bases and 1 base, with 20 bases remaining between them. The V gene's germline CDR1 is SGHVS and CDR2 FNYEAQ. The CDR3 is made up of 17 amino acids. The CDR3 DNA reads TGTGCCAGCAGCTCCGCCCTAGTGCTGCGGTGGTCCTACGAGCAGTACGTC. Translating it yields CASSSALVLRWSYEQYV.

This clonotype was picked up many times. The chain's CDR3 is CASSTGLYTNEQFF. In DNA form, the CDR3 reads TGTGCCAGCAGCACGGGACTTTACACCAATGAGCAGTTCTTC. This chain joins TRBV7-2 and TRBJ2-1, with D possibly TRBD2 on 6 matching bases. V lost 5 bases, J lost 6 bases, and 14 bases lay in between. CDR3 length equals 14 residues. CDR1 is SGHTA, CDR2 FQGNSA, per germline.

The rearrangement links TRBV6-5 to TRBJ2-5; 7 bases are shared with TRBD2. The CDR3 totals 15 residues. The germline CDR1 and CDR2 sequences are MNHEY and SVGAGI. Unmatched junction bases numbered 6, after V lost 4 bases and J lost 1 base. In DNA, the CDR3 is TGTGCCAGCAGTTCCCGACTAGCTCCCCAAGAGACCCAGTACTTC. Translation: CASSSRLAPQETQYF.

This clonotype has ten or more counts. This chain connects TRBV9 to TRBJ2-2; 8 bases are a match to TRBD1. The CDR3 has 15 residues. Germline loops: CDR1 SGDLS, CDR2 YYNGEE. The V gene end was trimmed by 2 bases and the J gene end by 7 bases; junction bases not matched to a gene: 7. CDR3 DNA: TGTGCCAGCAGCGTTGACAGGGGAACGGTCGGGGAGCTGTTTTTT. It codes for CASSVDRGTVGELFF.

The V call is TRBV24-1, the J call TRBJ2-7; TRBD1 agrees at 9 bases. Germline V gene sequence: CDR1 KGHDR, CDR2 SFDVKD. The V and J ends lost 3 bases and 3 bases, in that order; junction bases with no gene match: 11. The CDR3 contains 17 residues. CDR3 sequence (DNA): TGTGCCACCAGTGATCCACAGGGGGCGAGGAAGAACTACGAGCAGTACTTC. Translated, it gives CATSDPQGARKNYEQYF.

This clonotype appeared a few times. The CDR3 DNA reads TGCGCCAGCAGCTTGGTCGGAGGGCAGAGGGAGCAGTACTTC. This codes for CASSLVGGQREQYF. The V call is TRBV5-1, the J call TRBJ2-7, with TRBD2 as a possible D gene (6 bases). The CDR3 length is 14 residues. Germline loops: CDR1 SGHRS, CDR2 YFSETQ. V was clipped by 0 bases and J by 7 bases, with 14 bases between them.

This clonotype showed up many times. The chain couples TRBV25-1 to TRBJ2-5; 7 positions agree with TRBD2. CDR1 and CDR2 from the germline V gene are MGHDK and SYGVNS. This CDR3 contains 11 residues. Trimming at V came to 2 bases and at J to 11 bases, leaving 2 bases not matched to a gene. The CDR3 loop reads CASSEGEGQYF. CDR3 bases: TGTGCCAGCAGTGAAGGGGAGGGGCAGTACTTC.

The genes are TRBV29-1 and TRBJ1-4; D gene ambiguous. V was shortened by 4 bases and J by 7 bases, with 10 bases between the two germline ends. CDR3 length equals 12 residues. CDR1 and CDR2 (germline): SQVTM, ANQGSEA. The DNA for the CDR3 is TGCAGCGTTGCAAAGGGCGGTGAAAAACTGTTTTTT. It encodes CSVAKGGEKLFF. Combining the CDR3 with reference TRBV29-1 and TRBJ1-4 gives the whole variable domain SAVISQKPSRDICQRGTSLTIQCQVDSQVTMMFWYRQQPGQSLTLIATANQGSEATYESGFVIDKFPISRPNLTFSTLTVSNMSPEDSSIYLCSVAKGGEKLFFGSGTQLSVL.

This clonotype came up a few times. The rearrangement joins TRBV30 to TRBJ2-3; 7 bases line up with TRBD1. The CDR3 totals 14 residues. The V gene's germline CDR1 is GTSNPN and CDR2 SVGIG (reference sequence). J lost 4 bases, V lost 0 bases, and 4 bases had no gene match. The CDR3 reads CAWSVLQGADTQYF. CDR3 sequence (DNA): TGTGCCTGGAGTGTCCTTCAGGGGGCAGATACGCAGTATTTT.

In its sample, this clonotype was seen many times. The CDR3 DNA sequence: TGTGCCAGCAGCTTAGGACTTACCACCGGGGAGCTGTTTTTT. Residues: CASSLGLTTGELFF. The chain is built from TRBV7-2 and TRBJ2-2, with D unclear. Germline V CDR1 and CDR2: SGHTA, FQGNSA. The CDR3 spans 14 residues. Trimming shortened V by 1 base and J by 4 bases, and 7 bases separated the two germline ends.

This clonotype has just a few counts. This rearrangement joins TRBV4-1 to TRBJ2-7; TRBD1 matches at 9 bases. The CDR3 is 15 amino acids. The V gene's germline CDR1 is MGHRA and CDR2 YSYEKL. With 5 bases clipped from V and 4 bases from J, the junction kept 9 bases outside the gene matches. Here the CDR3 reads CASSAGTGRGYEQYV. The DNA of the CDR3 is TGCGCCAGCAGCGCCGGGACAGGGAGGGGATACGAGCAGTACGTC.

The chain couples TRBV5-6 to TRBJ2-7, with D possibly TRBD2 on 5 matching bases. Looked up from germline, CDR1 is SGHDT and CDR2 is YYEEEE. CDR3 size: 15 residues. V lost 3 bases and J 5 bases, leaving 18 bases between the germline ends. The CDR3 sequence: CASSSRRRPVDEQYF. The CDR3 DNA reads TGTGCCAGCAGCTCCCGACGGAGGCCCGTCGACGAGCAGTACTTC.

In this sample, this clonotype turned up many times. The chain employs TRBV9 and TRBJ2-1, with D unresolved. V lost 0 bases, J lost 0 bases, and 7 bases lay in between. Germline CDR1 reads SGDLS; CDR2 reads YYNGEE. The CDR3 is 15 amino acids. The CDR3 reads CASSVDQPSYNEQFF. CDR3 DNA: TGTGCCAGCAGCGTAGACCAACCCTCCTACAATGAGCAGTTCTTC.

This clonotype was counted only a few times. This chain joins TRBV6-1 and TRBJ2-7, with D possibly matching TRBD2 (7 bases). Germline V gene sequence: CDR1 MNHNS, CDR2 SASEGT. Deletions cut 3 bases from V and 2 bases from J, with 14 bases between. CDR3 length: 15 residues. The CDR3 bases are TGTGCCAGCAGTGAGCCGAGGGGGGGGGCCTACGAGCAGTACGTC. The encoded protein is CASSEPRGGAYEQYV.

The genes are TRBV21-1 and TRBJ2-7. TRBV21-1 is a listed pseudogene. The CDR3 contains 13 residues. CDR3 in DNA: TGTGCCAGCAGCAAATTACCGGACTACGAGCAGTACGTC. Translation gives CASSKLPDYEQYV.